The TCR beta chain under discussion was sequenced for a study of PD-L1 blockade in urothelial cancer. Measured with immunoSEQ multiplex PCR; TCRdb has only the in-frame clones, and not every one. The sample has roughly 26,000 clones; about 86% are singletons. The CDR3 consists of 16 residues. CDR1 is SGHAT, CDR2 FQNNGV, per germline. This clone was seen a handful of times. A read error may produce the germline difference seen at one junction end. The rearrangement links TRBV11-2 to TRBJ2-5, with a possible D match to TRBD1 (7 bases). The source of this sequence is a man aged 55 to 70 with urothelial cancer. The sample was PBMCs, taken around atezolizumab (anti-PD-L1) treatment. The CDR3 DNA sequence: TGTGCCAGCAGCCAGGCGGGACAGACCCCTCAAGGGACCCAGTACTTC. Amino acids: CASSQAGQTPQGTQYF.